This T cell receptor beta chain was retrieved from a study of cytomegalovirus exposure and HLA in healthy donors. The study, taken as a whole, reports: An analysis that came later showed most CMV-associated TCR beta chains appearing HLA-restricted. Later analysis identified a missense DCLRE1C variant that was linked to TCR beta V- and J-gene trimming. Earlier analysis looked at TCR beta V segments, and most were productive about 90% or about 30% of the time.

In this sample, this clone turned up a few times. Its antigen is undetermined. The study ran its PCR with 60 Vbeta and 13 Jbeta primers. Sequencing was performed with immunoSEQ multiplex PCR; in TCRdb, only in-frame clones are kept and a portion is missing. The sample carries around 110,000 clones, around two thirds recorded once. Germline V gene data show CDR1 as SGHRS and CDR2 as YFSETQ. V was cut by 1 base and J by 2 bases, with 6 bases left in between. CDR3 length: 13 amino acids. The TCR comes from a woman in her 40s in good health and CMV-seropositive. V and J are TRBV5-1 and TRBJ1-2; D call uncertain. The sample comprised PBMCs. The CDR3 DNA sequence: TGCGCCAGCAGCTTGACAGAGAACTATGGCTACACCTTC. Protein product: CASSLTENYGYTF.